Here is one T cell receptor beta chain with its context. Its matching antigen is unknown. The ends were cut back, 5 bases at V and 5 bases at J, with 15 bases in the middle. Per germline, CDR1 MDHEN and CDR2 SYDVKM. The length of the CDR3 is 14 residues. Amplification used 60 Vbeta primers and 13 Jbeta primers. Clones were read by immunoSEQ multiplex PCR, and TCRdb kept only the in-frame ones, dropping some. The data hold more than 85,000 clones, with over 65% observed a single time. The data were taken from a study of cytomegalovirus exposure and HLA in healthy donors. Overall study results and limits: Later analysis identified 16,000 or so TCR beta sequences associated with HLA alleles, using a false discovery rate threshold of 0.05. In a later analysis, donors in an Asian-associated ancestry cluster reportedly had fewer N-insertions in productive TCRs than the cohort mean. Rarity characterized most TCR sequences, yet some public TCRs appeared in many donors.

This receptor was obtained from a woman under 40 in good health and CMV-seronegative. Sequenced: PBMCs. The J gene is TRBJ1-1, the V gene TRBV28; D perhaps matches TRBD1 (5 bases). CDR3 bases: TGTGCCAGCAGTACTCATCAGGGCAGGACTGAAGCTTTCTTT. Amino acids: CASSTHQGRTEAFF.